The 10 T cell receptor beta chains below all came from one sample that was sequenced in a study of blood T cell repertoires in COVID-19 (dated by TCRdb to 2018 to 2021). To prepare the library, the immunoSEQ multiplex PCR assay was applied. TCRdb mirrors the immuneACCESS table, restricted to in-frame sequences. Some clones are absent from its copies; in checked studies, under half trace to an unresolved V gene, and the reason for the others is unknown. For this sample the table gives 250,000 to 350,000 clones, of which 70% to 90% were detected only once. The ten largest account for 2% to 2.5% of the sample. Sequencing input: peripheral blood. These TCRs come from a woman younger than 45 who had recovered from COVID-19.

This clone has a single count. The chain links TRBV27 to TRBJ1-5; 12 positions agree with TRBD1. Germline-derived CDR1 and CDR2 are MNHEY and SMNVEV (reference sequence). The ends lost 10 bases at V and 1 base at J; junction bases unmatched: 17. This CDR3 spans 19 amino acids. The CDR3 region has the DNA TGTGCCACCTTCCGCCGGGACAGGGGGCGCGAATTAAGCAATCAGCCCCAGCATTTT. Its translation: CATFRRDRGRELSNQPQHF.

The chain employs TRBV24-1 and TRBJ2-5; D ambiguous. The germline V gene encodes CDR1 KGHDR and CDR2 SFDVKD. The CDR3 consists of 13 residues. V was trimmed by 0 bases and J by 2 bases, leaving 3 bases between them. CDR3 amino acids: CATSDLPQETQYF. CDR3 DNA: TGTGCCACCAGTGATTTGCCACAAGAGACCCAGTACTTC.

The chain couples TRBV7-2 to TRBJ2-7; 9 bases agree with TRBD1. V dropped 4 bases and J dropped 3; count of bases not matched to a gene: 4. The CDR3 consists of 14 residues. Per germline, CDR1 SGHTA and CDR2 FQGNSA. CDR3 loop: CASSSGTGIYEQYF. The CDR3 DNA follows: TGTGCCAGCAGCTCCGGGACAGGGATCTACGAGCAGTACTTC.

J is TRBJ2-5 and V is TRBV2; D may be TRBD2 (6 bases). Trimming shortened V by 4 bases and J by 5 bases, and 11 bases separated the two germline ends. The CDR3 consists of 13 residues. CDR1 and CDR2 (germline): SNHLY, FYNNEI. The CDR3 reads CASSGGAGETQYF. Written as DNA, the CDR3 is TGTGCCAGCAGTGGTGGGGCGGGGGAGACCCAGTACTTC.

The rearrangement uses TRBV7-6 and TRBJ2-3; D unclear. V shed 1 base and J shed 0 bases, with 11 bases lying between them. This CDR3 is built from 16 residues. Per germline, CDR1 SGHVS and CDR2 FNYEAQ. This CDR3 is CASSLGLGPSTDTQYF. CDR3 in DNA: TGTGCCAGCAGCTTAGGGTTGGGCCCTAGCACAGATACGCAGTATTTT.

CDR3 bases: TGTGCCAGCACCGGGGGGACGAACACCGGGGAGCTGTTTTTT. Its translation: CASTGGTNTGELFF. J is TRBJ2-2 and V is TRBV13; 7 bases map to TRBD2. V shed 7 bases and J 0 bases; nucleotides not matched to a gene: 2. The length of the CDR3 is 14 residues. The germline CDR1 and CDR2 sequences are PRHDT and FYEKMQ (reference sequence).

Notes on this clone: At the DNA level, this CDR3 is encoded by other sequences in the same sample as well. J is TRBJ1-4 and V is TRBV28; D remains unclear. Per the germline V gene, CDR1 is MDHEN and CDR2 is SYDVKM. This CDR3 comprises 12 residues. Trimming cost V 2 bases and J 5 bases, with 3 bases left between them. The CDR3 DNA follows: TGTGCCAGCAGTTTAATAAATGAAAAACTGTTTTTT. Its translation is CASSLINEKLFF. Full variable domain (outside the CDR3, taken from reference TRBV28 and TRBJ1-4): DVKVTQSSRYLVKRTGEKVFLECVQDMDHENMFWYRQDPGLGLRLIYFSYDVKMKEKGDIPEGYSVSREKKERFSLILESASTNQTSMYLCASSLINEKLFFGSGTQLSVL.

This chain links TRBV5-8 with TRBJ1-6; tentatively, D is TRBD1 (5 bases). The CDR3 is made up of 15 amino acids. Trimming took off 4 bases at V and 7 bases at J, with 15 bases between the two ends. Per germline, CDR1 SGHTS and CDR2 YDEGEE. The CDR3 loop is CASSPRQTSNSPLHF. Here the CDR3 DNA reads TGTGCCAGCAGCCCGAGACAGACATCCAATTCACCCCTCCACTTT.

The rearrangement joins TRBV5-6 to TRBJ1-2; 7 nucleotides line up with TRBD1. The germline gives CDR1 SGHDT, CDR2 YYEEEE. Trimming at V came to 0 bases and at J to 7 bases, leaving 12 bases not matched to a gene. The CDR3 is 16 amino acids. CDR3 coding DNA: TGTGCCAGCAGCTTGGTCCTAGGTGACAGGGTCTCTGGCTACACCTTC. Translation gives CASSLVLGDRVSGYTF.

This clone came up once. V usage is TRBV28 and J usage is TRBJ2-7, with 7 positions matching TRBD1. V was pared by 4 bases and J by 0 bases, with 9 bases of the junction left unmatched. The germline gives CDR1 MDHEN, CDR2 SYDVKM. CDR3 length: 16 residues. The CDR3 sequence is CASSSPGTASSYEQYF. The CDR3, as DNA: TGTGCCAGCAGTTCCCCCGGGACAGCAAGCTCCTACGAGCAGTACTTC.